This T cell receptor beta chain was documented in a study of T cell repertoires in cytomegalovirus infection. A single count supports this clonotype. TCRdb reanalysed the reads using MiXCR and keeps one entry per CDR3 protein. The data show some 680,000 distinct CDR3 sequences, with 35% to 40% seen just once and about 2.8% held by the top ten. V lost 3 bases and J 5 bases, leaving 14 bases between the germline ends. This CDR3 comprises 13 residues. Per the germline V gene, CDR1 is SQVTM and CDR2 is ANQGSEA. The specimen sequenced was PBMCs. This clonotype was obtained from a human donor in good health (CMV status not recorded). Some clones in this sample may be carry-over from other donors' samples. The chain joins TRBV29-1 to TRBJ2-7, with TRBD2 as a possible D gene (6 bases). CDR3 DNA sequence: TGCAGCGTTGATGGGCAGGGACTGGACGAGCAGTACTTC. Amino acid sequence: CSVDGQGLDEQYF.